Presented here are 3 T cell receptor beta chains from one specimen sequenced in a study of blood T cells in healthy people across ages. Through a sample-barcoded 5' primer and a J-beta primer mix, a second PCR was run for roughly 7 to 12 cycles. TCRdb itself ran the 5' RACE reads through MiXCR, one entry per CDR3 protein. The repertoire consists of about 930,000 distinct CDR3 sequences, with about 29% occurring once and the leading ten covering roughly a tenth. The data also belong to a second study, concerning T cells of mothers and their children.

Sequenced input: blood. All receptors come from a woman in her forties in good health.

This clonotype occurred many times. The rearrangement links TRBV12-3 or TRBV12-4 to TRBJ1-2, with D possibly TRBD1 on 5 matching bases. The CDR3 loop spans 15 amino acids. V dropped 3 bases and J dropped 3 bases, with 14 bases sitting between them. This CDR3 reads CASSFLRDPDYGYTF. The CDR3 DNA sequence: TGTGCCAGCAGTTTTCTCCGGGACCCAGACTATGGCTACACCTTC.

This CDR3 is CASRFQGSTEAFF. The CDR3 DNA is TGTGCCAGCAGGTTCCAGGGAAGCACTGAAGCTTTCTTT. The rearrangement links TRBV27 to TRBJ1-1; the D gene is possibly TRBD1 (5 bases). The germline gives CDR1 MNHEY, CDR2 SMNVEV (reference sequence). Between the trimmed V and J ends, which lost 6 bases and 4 bases, there was a span of 12 bases. The CDR3 runs to 13 residues.

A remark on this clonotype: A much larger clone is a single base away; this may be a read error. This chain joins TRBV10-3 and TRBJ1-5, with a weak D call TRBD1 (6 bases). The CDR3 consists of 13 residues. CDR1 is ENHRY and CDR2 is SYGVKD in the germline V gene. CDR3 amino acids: CAIGDRTYQPQHF. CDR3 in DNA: TGTGCCATCGGTGACAGGACGTATCAGCCCCAGCATTTT.